These 30 T cell receptor beta chains originate from one sample sequenced in a study of cytomegalovirus exposure and HLA in healthy donors. PCR amplification relied on 60 Vbeta primers (plus 13 Jbeta primers). TCRdb keeps only in-frame clones here, not all; method: immunoSEQ multiplex PCR. The top ten hold about 0.71% of the sample, which has about 130,000 clones, around 86% seen once. Sequencing was done on a sample of PBMCs. Receptors originate from a man younger than 35 in good health and CMV-seronegative.

V is TRBV6-1 and J is TRBJ2-7; the D gene is possibly TRBD2 (5 bases). The CDR3 is 13 residues long. V lost 8 bases to trimming and J lost 4 bases, with 15 bases between them. From germline, CDR1 is MNHNS and CDR2 SASEGT. CDR3 coding DNA: TGTGCCAGCGTCTTCGGGGTCCGGTACGAGCAGTACTTC. Its translation: CASVFGVRYEQYF.

The J gene is TRBJ1-5, the V gene TRBV9; D gene ambiguous. This CDR3 is built from 15 residues. Trimming took off 0 bases at V and 1 base at J, with 8 bases between the two ends. Germline-derived CDR1 and CDR2 are SGDLS and YYNGEE. The CDR3 DNA is TGTGCCAGCAGCGTAGGAGGTTCCAGCAATCAGCCCCAGCATTTT. Residues: CASSVGGSSNQPQHF.

The CDR3 protein is CASSLEQGRSPLHF. CDR3 DNA: TGTGCCAGCAGCTTGGAACAGGGGAGGTCACCCCTCCACTTT. The rearrangement links TRBV5-4 to TRBJ1-6; TRBD1 matches at 7 bases. In germline, CDR1 is SGHNT, CDR2 YYREEE (reference sequence). This CDR3 region has 14 residues. With V trimmed by 0 bases and J by 10 bases, 4 bases remained unmatched. Variable domain in full (rest from reference TRBV5-4 and TRBJ1-6): ETGVTQSPTHLIKTRGQQVTLRCSSQSGHNTVSWYQQALGQGPQFIFQYYREEENGRGNFPPRFSGLQFPNYSSELNVNALELDDSALYLCASSLEQGRSPLHFGNGTRLTVT.

V is TRBV10-1 and J is TRBJ2-1; maybe TRBD1 (5 bases). The germline V gene has CDR1 WNHNN and CDR2 SYGVQD (reference sequence). The CDR3 runs 16 residues. The germline V and J ends were trimmed by 2 bases and 0 bases, with 11 bases remaining between them. CDR3 nucleotides: TGCGCCAGCAGTGAGCCGCGACAGAGCTCCTACAATGAGCAGTTCTTC. This translates into CASSEPRQSSYNEQFF.

Only one count was recorded for this clone. The rearrangement links TRBV4-2 to TRBJ2-5; 7 nucleotides match TRBD1. With the DNA end fitting TRBJ2-7 better, the J assignment may be wrong. Germline V lookup: CDR1 LGHNA, CDR2 YNFKEQ. This CDR3 spans 17 amino acids. This CDR3 is CASSQRLDRESSYEQYF. The CDR3 bases are TGTGCCAGCAGCCAGCGCCTAGACAGGGAAAGCTCCTACGAGCAGTACTTC.

The V gene is TRBV28, the J gene TRBJ2-1; D may be TRBD1 (7 bases). This CDR3 region has 16 residues. Germline V gene data show CDR1 as MDHEN and CDR2 as SYDVKM. The V gene lost 4 bases and the J gene lost 5 bases, with 18 bases spanning the gap. Written as DNA, the CDR3 is TGTGCCAGCAGTTCCCCGACAGGGAGGAAGAACAATGAGCAGTTCTTC. Protein sequence: CASSSPTGRKNNEQFF.

The CDR3 protein is CASSLDSYNEQFF. Written as DNA, the CDR3 is TGTGCCAGCAGCCTGGACAGTTACAATGAGCAGTTCTTC. V usage is TRBV6-5 and J usage is TRBJ2-1; perhaps TRBD1 as D (6 bases). V lost 6 bases and J 4 bases, leaving 10 bases between the germline ends. The V gene's germline CDR1 is MNHEY and CDR2 SVGAGI. This CDR3 has 13 residues.

The V gene is TRBV4-1, the J gene TRBJ2-7; 7 bases are shared with TRBD2. The length of the CDR3 is 16 residues. The V segment lost 3 bases and the J segment 0 bases; nucleotides outside the gene matches: 8. Germline V gives CDR1 MGHRA, CDR2 YSYEKL. The CDR3 DNA is TGCGCCAGCAGCCAGGCCAGCGGGGTGAGCTCCTACGAGCAGTACTTC. Translated: CASSQASGVSSYEQYF.

The V and J genes are TRBV27 and TRBJ1-2; 7 nucleotides agree with TRBD1. Germline CDR1 MNHEY, CDR2 SMNVEV (reference sequence). The length of the CDR3 is 14 residues. V shed 7 bases, J shed 7 bases, and the junction held 12 bases outside the gene matches. CDR3 in amino acids: CASTPDRVVLGYTF. In nucleotides, the CDR3 is TGTGCCAGCACCCCTGACAGGGTCGTCCTTGGCTACACCTTC.

V usage is TRBV6-6 and J usage is TRBJ1-1; unclear D gene. The CDR3 loop spans 14 amino acids. CDR1 and CDR2 from the germline V gene are MNHNY and SVGAGI (reference sequence). Trimming cost V 8 bases and J 1 base, with 14 bases left between them. CDR3 sequence reads: CASCFGNENTEAFF. In nucleotides, the CDR3 is TGTGCCAGCTGTTTCGGGAACGAGAACACTGAAGCTTTCTTT.

The genes are TRBV30 and TRBJ1-2; weak D call: TRBD1 (5 bases). CDR3 length: 13 residues. With 4 bases removed from V and 3 bases from J, the gap between germline ends came to 12 bases. Germline V gene sequence: CDR1 GTSNPN, CDR2 SVGIG (reference sequence). The CDR3 protein is CAWTTDSHYGYTF. The CDR3 DNA reads TGTGCCTGGACGACTGACAGCCACTATGGCTACACCTTC.

The V and J genes are TRBV25-1 and TRBJ2-1; 8 bases match TRBD2. The CDR3 length is 16 residues. Germline values: CDR1 MGHDK, CDR2 SYGVNS. Unmatched junction bases numbered 11, after V lost 5 bases and J lost 5 bases. The CDR3 sequence: CASSHPGGLVDNEQFF. CDR3 nucleotide sequence: TGTGCCAGCAGTCACCCGGGGGGGCTGGTCGACAATGAGCAGTTCTTC.

V and J are TRBV10-1 and TRBJ2-1, with D possibly TRBD2 on 6 matching bases. The V end lost 5 bases, the J end lost 5 bases, and 10 bases lay between the germline ends. The V gene's germline CDR1 is WNHNN and CDR2 SYGVQD (reference sequence). The CDR3 has 13 residues. The DNA of the CDR3 is TGCGCCAGCAGTTATCCGGGGGACAATGAGCAGTTCTTC. This translates into CASSYPGDNEQFF.

This clone was found a few times. The chain couples TRBV7-7 to TRBJ2-2; 7 bases agree with TRBD2. With 3 bases clipped from V and 6 bases from J, the junction kept 4 bases outside the gene matches. The length of the CDR3 is 14 residues. Germline CDR1 SSHAT, CDR2 FNYEAQ (reference sequence). The CDR3 coding sequence is TGTGCCAGCAGCTTCAAGGGAGGGTCCGGGGAGCTGTTTTTT. This gives the protein CASSFKGGSGELFF. The variable domain in full, with the rest retrieved from reference TRBV7-7 and TRBJ2-2, is GAGVSQSPRYKVTKRGQDVTLRCDPISSHATLYWYQQALGQGPEFLTYFNYEAQPDKSGLPSDRFSAERPEGSISTLTIQRTEQRDSAMYRCASSFKGGSGELFFGEGSRLTVL.

DNA of the CDR3: TGTGCCAGCAGCTTGTCGACAGGTTACCGGACCGGGGAGCTGTTTTTT. This translates into CASSLSTGYRTGELFF. V is TRBV5-6 and J is TRBJ2-2, with a weak D call TRBD1 (6 bases). V lost 1 base to trimming and J lost 5 bases, with 15 bases between them. The V gene's germline CDR1 is SGHDT and CDR2 YYEEEE. CDR3 length equals 16 residues. Using reference TRBV5-6 and TRBJ2-2 for the parts outside the CDR3, the full variable domain is DAGVTQSPTHLIKTRGQQVTLRCSPKSGHDTVSWYQQALGQGPQFIFQYYEEEERQRGNFPDRFSGHQFPNYSSELNVNALLLGDSALYLCASSLSTGYRTGELFFGEGSRLTVL.

The gene calls are TRBV28 and TRBJ1-6, with D possibly being TRBD1 (6 bases). Germline loops: CDR1 MDHEN, CDR2 SYDVKM. The V end was cut by 5 bases, the J end by 0 bases, with 17 bases between. This CDR3 is 18 amino acids long. CDR3 sequence reads: CASSPNRAPSSYNSPLHF. CDR3 nucleotides: TGTGCCAGCAGTCCAAACAGGGCGCCCAGCTCCTATAATTCACCCCTCCACTTT.

This clone was seen a single time. The rearrangement uses TRBV7-2 and TRBJ2-2; D is uncertain. V lost 3 bases to trimming and J lost 0 bases, with 8 bases between them. The CDR3 is 15 amino acids. Germline V lookup: CDR1 SGHTA, CDR2 FQGNSA. CDR3 coding DNA: TGTGCCAGCAGCTTCCAGCGTACGAACACCGGGGAGCTGTTTTTT. Its translation is CASSFQRTNTGELFF.

V is TRBV9 and J is TRBJ1-2; maybe TRBD1 (6 bases). Germline CDR1 is SGDLS and CDR2 is YYNGEE. This CDR3 is 14 amino acids long. Deletions cut 3 bases from V and 7 bases from J, with 16 bases between. The DNA of the CDR3 is TGTGCCAGCAGCGCTACCCGGGACAATGGTGGCTACACCTTC. It codes for CASSATRDNGGYTF.

This clone was found once. The chain couples TRBV27 to TRBJ2-2; D is perhaps TRBD1 (6 bases). Germline V lookup: CDR1 MNHEY, CDR2 SMNVEV (reference sequence). CDR3 length equals 16 residues. The ends were cut back, 3 bases at V and 7 bases at J, with 18 bases in the middle. For the CDR3, the DNA is TGTGCCAGCAGTTTCCGGACAGTAGGGGTCGGCGGGGAGCTGTTTTTT. It codes for CASSFRTVGVGGELFF.

Concerning this clone: Compared with germline, one end of the junction differs, possibly owing to a read error. The rearrangement joins TRBV5-4 to TRBJ2-7; D is perhaps TRBD1 (5 bases). The CDR3 length is 10 residues. CDR1 is SGHNT, CDR2 YYREEE, per germline (reference sequence). CDR3 sequence: CASSLEQDGF. The CDR3 bases are TGTGCCAGCAGCTTGGAACAGGACGGCTTC.

This chain uses TRBV27 with TRBJ2-7; 7 bases fit TRBD1. V was pared by 4 bases and J by 7 bases, with 7 bases of the junction left unmatched. The CDR3 is made up of 13 amino acids. CDR1 and CDR2 from the germline V gene are MNHEY and SMNVEV (reference sequence). In DNA, the CDR3 is TGTGCCAGCAGTTACCGGACAGGTTGGGAGCAGTACTTC. Translation: CASSYRTGWEQYF.

J is TRBJ2-3 and V is TRBV7-2; possible D gene TRBD2, 5 bases. CDR1 is SGHTA and CDR2 is FQGNSA in the germline V gene. The CDR3 runs to 13 residues. Between the trimmed V and J ends, which lost 8 bases and 4 bases, there was a span of 13 bases. The CDR3 DNA reads TGTGCCAGCGGATGGACTTCTTCAGATACGCAGTATTTT. Residues: CASGWTSSDTQYF.

This chain's CDR3 is CASSFGGVNQPQHF. The CDR3 nucleotides read TGTGCCAGCAGCTTCGGGGGGGTCAATCAGCCCCAGCATTTT. V is TRBV7-2 and J is TRBJ1-5; a possible D gene is TRBD1 (5 bases). The CDR3 contains 14 residues. V was shortened by 3 bases and J by 3 bases, with 9 bases between the two germline ends. The germline V gene encodes CDR1 SGHTA and CDR2 FQGNSA.

This clone was recorded a few times. This chain connects TRBV11-2 to TRBJ1-5; D is possibly TRBD1 (6 bases). Germline V CDR1 and CDR2: SGHAT, FQNNGV. The ends were cut back, 5 bases at V and 2 bases at J, with 19 bases in the middle. This CDR3 is 17 amino acids long. The CDR3 region has the DNA TGTGCCAGCAGCCGATTCTCGGGGGGCAGCGGCAATCAGCCCCAGCATTTT. It codes for CASSRFSGGSGNQPQHF.

The V and J genes are TRBV7-2 and TRBJ2-7, with TRBD1 matching over 7 bases. The CDR3 is 14 residues long. J gave up 5 bases and V 0 bases, and 4 bases lay outside the gene matches. CDR1 is SGHTA and CDR2 is FQGNSA in the germline V gene. The CDR3 here is CASSLARQGHEQYF. CDR3 nucleotide sequence: TGTGCCAGCAGCTTAGCGCGACAGGGCCACGAGCAGTACTTC.

The V gene is TRBV30, the J gene TRBJ2-7; 9 positions match TRBD1. V gave up 5 bases and J gave up 1 base; unmatched junction bases: 12. The V gene's germline CDR1 is GTSNPN and CDR2 SVGIG (reference sequence). CDR3 length: 16 amino acids. CDR3 coding DNA: TGTGCCTGGGTGGAGCCGGGACAGGGTGCGTCCTACGAGCAGTACTTC. Protein sequence: CAWVEPGQGASYEQYF.

This clone was detected once. The rearrangement links TRBV2 to TRBJ1-2, with 9 bases fitting TRBD1. CDR3 length equals 17 residues. The V segment lost 5 bases and the J segment 2 bases; nucleotides outside the gene matches: 12. The germline V gene encodes CDR1 SNHLY and CDR2 FYNNEI. The CDR3 nucleotides read TGTGCCAGCAGTACCAGTACAGGGGGCGGGGTCAACTATGGCTACACCTTC. This translates into CASSTSTGGGVNYGYTF.

This clone was detected once. This sequence joins TRBV19 and TRBJ2-3, with D possibly being TRBD1 (6 bases). This CDR3 is 16 amino acids long. CDR1 is LNHDA, CDR2 SQIVND, per germline (reference sequence). Trimming left V 5 bases short and J 5 bases short, with 20 bases between. CDR3 region: CASSSGAFLGGDTQYF. The CDR3 DNA reads TGTGCCAGTAGTTCAGGGGCTTTCCTAGGCGGAGATACGCAGTATTTT.

This chain uses TRBV29-1 with TRBJ1-4, with 8 bases identical to TRBD1. CDR1 and CDR2 (germline): SQVTM, ANQGSEA. V gave up 4 bases and J gave up 6 bases; unmatched junction bases: 1. The CDR3 loop spans 12 amino acids. This CDR3 is CSVGRGHEKLFF. The CDR3 nucleotides read TGCAGCGTTGGCAGGGGGCATGAAAAACTGTTTTTT.

The V call is TRBV15, the J call TRBJ2-7; D gene unclear. Trimming removed 2 bases at V and 3 bases at J, with 5 bases between. In germline, CDR1 is LNHNV, CDR2 YYDKDF (reference sequence). CDR3 length equals 12 residues. CDR3 protein: CATSRINYEQYF. For the CDR3, the DNA is TGTGCCACCAGCAGAATAAACTACGAGCAGTACTTC.